Reported below is one T cell receptor (beta chain). Antigen: not known. The data belong to a study of vaccination and CD4 T cells after COVID-19. Study-wide context: Mild disease affected roughly 10 convalescent patients and severe disease one, all SARS-CoV-2 positive by nasal swab PCR. There were six male and four female convalescents, and two of them were Hispanic.

The CDR3 loop spans 15 amino acids. V lost 5 bases, J lost 4 bases, and 8 bases stayed unmatched. Study findings and constraints: Going from 21 to 38, median SARS-CoV-2-reactive clonotypes did not rise significantly.

An Oncomine TCR Beta short-read assay was used to sequence the DNA from cultured CD4+ T cells. TCRdb reanalysed the PCR reads using MiXCR and keeps one entry per CDR3 protein. The sample holds around 19,000 distinct CDR3 sequences, approximately 48% seen once. Treatment defined: roughly 10-day PBMC culture with coronavirus spike peptide pools or control peptides (ViraFEST assay). This TCR was recovered from a human donor who had recovered from COVID-19. This chain uses TRBV12-3 or TRBV12-4 with TRBJ1-2, with 9 bases lining up with TRBD1. Sequencing was performed on CD4+ T cells from blood, cultured in vitro. The CDR3 sequence is CASSPGQGVGYGYTF. The CDR3 DNA follows: TGTGCCAGCAGTCCGGGACAGGGTGTCGGCTATGGCTACACCTTC.